A few counts support the clone carrying this TCR beta chain. Each CDR3 protein is one row after TCRdb ran MiXCR on the 5' RACE reads. The sample holds about 890,000 distinct CDR3 sequences; 10% to 15% are singletons and the top ten take about 1.6%. This sample is drawn from a study of identical twins. CDR1 is LNHNV, CDR2 YYDKDF, per germline (reference sequence). This CDR3 spans 16 amino acids. The V end lost 0 bases, the J end lost 0 bases, and 8 bases lay between the germline ends. The same sample was also studied in work on yellow fever vaccine responses in identical twins. That work states: Twins' T cell vaccine responses reportedly looked partly convergent, partly personalized.

The source material was PBMCs. The rearrangement joins TRBV15 to TRBJ2-2; maybe TRBD2 (6 bases). The origin of this receptor is a woman younger than 30 in good health. In DNA form, the CDR3 reads TGTGCCACCAGCAGAGAGGGCGGGGCGAACACCGGGGAGCTGTTTTTT. Its protein is CATSREGGANTGELFF.